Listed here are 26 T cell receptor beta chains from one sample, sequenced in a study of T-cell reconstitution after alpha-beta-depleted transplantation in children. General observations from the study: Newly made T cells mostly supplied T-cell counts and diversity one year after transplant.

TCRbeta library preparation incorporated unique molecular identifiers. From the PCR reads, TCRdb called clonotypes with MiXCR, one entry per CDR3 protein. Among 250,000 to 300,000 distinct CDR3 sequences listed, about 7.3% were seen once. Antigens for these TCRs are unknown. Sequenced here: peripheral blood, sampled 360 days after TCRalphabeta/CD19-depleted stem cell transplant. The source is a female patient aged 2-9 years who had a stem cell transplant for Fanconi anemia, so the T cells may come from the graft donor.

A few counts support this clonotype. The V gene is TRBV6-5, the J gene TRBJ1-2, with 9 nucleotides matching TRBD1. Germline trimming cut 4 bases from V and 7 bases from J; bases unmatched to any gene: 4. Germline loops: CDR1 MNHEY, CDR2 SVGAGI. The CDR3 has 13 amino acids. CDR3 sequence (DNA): TGTGCCAGCAGTTTAACAGGGGGCTCTGGCTACACCTTC. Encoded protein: CASSLTGGSGYTF.

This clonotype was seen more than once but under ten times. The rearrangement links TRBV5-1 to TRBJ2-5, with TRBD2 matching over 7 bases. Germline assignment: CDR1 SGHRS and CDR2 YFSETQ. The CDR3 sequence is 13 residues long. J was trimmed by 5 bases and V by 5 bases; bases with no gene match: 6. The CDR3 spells CASSGEGKETQYF. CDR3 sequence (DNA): TGCGCCAGCAGTGGGGAGGGAAAGGAGACCCAGTACTTC.

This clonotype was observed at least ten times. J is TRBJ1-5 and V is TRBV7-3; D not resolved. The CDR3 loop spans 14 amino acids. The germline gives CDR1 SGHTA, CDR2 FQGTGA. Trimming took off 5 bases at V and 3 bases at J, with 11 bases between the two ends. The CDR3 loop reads CASSPRRTNQPQHF. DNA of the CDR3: TGTGCCAGCAGCCCTAGGCGAACCAATCAGCCCCAGCATTTT.

In nucleotides, the CDR3 is TGTGCCAGCAGTTACCCAGGATTCCTTGGAGAAAAACTGTTTTTT. Protein product: CASSYPGFLGEKLFF. The chain employs TRBV6-2 or TRBV6-3 and TRBJ1-4, with no clear D. Germline CDR1 MNHEY, CDR2 SVGEGT. V was clipped by 2 bases and J by 8 bases, with 15 bases between them. The CDR3 extends over 15 amino acids.

This CDR3 is CASSFSAGSNEQFF. The CDR3, as DNA: TGTGCCAGCAGTTTTTCGGCAGGGTCCAATGAGCAGTTCTTC. The chain links TRBV12-3 or TRBV12-4 to TRBJ2-1; D perhaps matches TRBD1 (5 bases). The length of the CDR3 is 14 residues. V was pared by 3 bases and J by 6 bases, with 12 bases between.

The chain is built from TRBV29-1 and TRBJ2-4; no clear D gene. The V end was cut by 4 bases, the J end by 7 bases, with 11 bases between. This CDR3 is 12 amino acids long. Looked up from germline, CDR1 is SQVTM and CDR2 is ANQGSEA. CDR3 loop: CSVVRAENIQYF. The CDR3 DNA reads TGCAGCGTTGTTCGGGCTGAGAACATTCAGTACTTC.

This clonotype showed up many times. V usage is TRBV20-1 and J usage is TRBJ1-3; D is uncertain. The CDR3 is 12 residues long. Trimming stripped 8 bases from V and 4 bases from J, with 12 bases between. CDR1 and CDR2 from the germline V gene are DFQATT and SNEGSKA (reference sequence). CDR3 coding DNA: TGCAGTACATATCATGCCGGAAACACCATATATTTT. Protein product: CSTYHAGNTIYF.

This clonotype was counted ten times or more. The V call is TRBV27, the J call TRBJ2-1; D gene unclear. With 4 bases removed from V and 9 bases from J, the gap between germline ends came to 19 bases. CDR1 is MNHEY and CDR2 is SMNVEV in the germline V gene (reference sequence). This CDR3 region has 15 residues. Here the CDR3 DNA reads TGTGCCAGCAGTTCCGGTTGGGCCTGGTCGGGTGAGCAGTTCTTC. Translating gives CASSSGWAWSGEQFF.

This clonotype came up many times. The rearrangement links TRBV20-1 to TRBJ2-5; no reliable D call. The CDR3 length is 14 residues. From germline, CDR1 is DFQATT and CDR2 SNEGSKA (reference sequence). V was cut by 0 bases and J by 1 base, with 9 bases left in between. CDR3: CSARDGGSQETQYF. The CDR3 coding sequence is TGCAGTGCTAGAGATGGCGGTAGCCAAGAGACCCAGTACTTC.

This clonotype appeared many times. The CDR3 nucleotides read TGCAGCGTTGGGTTGGGCCTGGGACAGGGGGCTACTGAAGCTTTCTTT. Translated: CSVGLGLGQGATEAFF. This chain joins TRBV29-1 and TRBJ1-1; 12 bases align to TRBD1. Germline CDR1 reads SQVTM; CDR2 reads ANQGSEA. The CDR3 totals 16 residues. V dropped 4 bases and J dropped 5; count of bases not matched to a gene: 11.

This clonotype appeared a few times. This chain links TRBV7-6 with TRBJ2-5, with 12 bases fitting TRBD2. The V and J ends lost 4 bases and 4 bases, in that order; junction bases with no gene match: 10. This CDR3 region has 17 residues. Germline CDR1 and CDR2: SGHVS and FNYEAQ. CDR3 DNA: TGTGCCAGCAGCTCAGGACTAGCGGGATGGGTACGAGAGACCCAGTACTTC. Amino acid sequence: CASSSGLAGWVRETQYF.

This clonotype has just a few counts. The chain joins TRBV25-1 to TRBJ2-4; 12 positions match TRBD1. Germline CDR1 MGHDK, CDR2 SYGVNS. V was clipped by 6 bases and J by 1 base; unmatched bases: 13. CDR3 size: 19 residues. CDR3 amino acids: CASSPIGTGGLKAKNIQYF. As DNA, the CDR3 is TGTGCCAGCAGCCCTATCGGGACAGGGGGCCTTAAGGCCAAAAACATTCAGTACTTC.

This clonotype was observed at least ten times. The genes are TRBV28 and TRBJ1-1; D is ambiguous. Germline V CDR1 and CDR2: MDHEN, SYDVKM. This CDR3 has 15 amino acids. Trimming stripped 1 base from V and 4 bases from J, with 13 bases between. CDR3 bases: TGTGCCAGCAGTTTATTGGCGGAGACGGGCACTGAAGCTTTCTTT. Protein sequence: CASSLLAETGTEAFF.

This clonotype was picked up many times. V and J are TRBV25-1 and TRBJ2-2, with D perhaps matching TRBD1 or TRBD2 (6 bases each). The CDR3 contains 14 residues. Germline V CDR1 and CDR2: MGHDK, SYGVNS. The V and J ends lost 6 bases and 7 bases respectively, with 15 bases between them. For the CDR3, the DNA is TGTGCCAGCAGACCCGGGGGCGTTGGCGGGGAGCTGTTTTTT. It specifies CASRPGGVGGELFF.

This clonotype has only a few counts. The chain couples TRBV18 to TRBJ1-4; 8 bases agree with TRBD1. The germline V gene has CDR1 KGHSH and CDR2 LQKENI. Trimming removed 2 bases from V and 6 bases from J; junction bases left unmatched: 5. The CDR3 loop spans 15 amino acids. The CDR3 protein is CASSPAGGWDEKLFF. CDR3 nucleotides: TGTGCCAGCTCACCAGCAGGGGGCTGGGATGAAAAACTGTTTTTT.

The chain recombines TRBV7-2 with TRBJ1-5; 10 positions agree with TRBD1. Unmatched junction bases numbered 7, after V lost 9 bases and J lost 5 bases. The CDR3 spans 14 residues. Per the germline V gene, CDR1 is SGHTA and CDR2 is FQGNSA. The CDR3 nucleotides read TGTGCCAGTGAATCGGGACAGGGGTATCAGCCCCAGCATTTT. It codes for CASESGQGYQPQHF.

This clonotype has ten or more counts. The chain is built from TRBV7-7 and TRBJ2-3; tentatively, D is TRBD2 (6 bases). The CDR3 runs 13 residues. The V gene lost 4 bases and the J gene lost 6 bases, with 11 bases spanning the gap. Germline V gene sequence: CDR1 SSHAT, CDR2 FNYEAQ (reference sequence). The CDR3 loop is CASSSDYVDTQYF. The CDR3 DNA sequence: TGTGCCAGCAGCTCGGACTACGTGGATACGCAGTATTTT.

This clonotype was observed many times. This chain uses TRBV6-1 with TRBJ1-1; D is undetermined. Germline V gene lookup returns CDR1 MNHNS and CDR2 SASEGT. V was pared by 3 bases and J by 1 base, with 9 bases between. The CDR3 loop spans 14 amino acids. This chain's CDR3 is CASSEGFRNTEAFF. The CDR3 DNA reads TGTGCCAGCAGTGAGGGGTTTCGGAACACTGAAGCTTTCTTT.

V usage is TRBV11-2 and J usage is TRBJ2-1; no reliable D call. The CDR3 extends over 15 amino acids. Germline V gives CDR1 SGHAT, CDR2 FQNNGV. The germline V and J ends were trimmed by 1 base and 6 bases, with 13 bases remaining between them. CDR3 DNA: TGTGCCAGCAGCTTAGCTAGGGTGGTCGGCAATGAGCAGTTCTTC. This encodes CASSLARVVGNEQFF.

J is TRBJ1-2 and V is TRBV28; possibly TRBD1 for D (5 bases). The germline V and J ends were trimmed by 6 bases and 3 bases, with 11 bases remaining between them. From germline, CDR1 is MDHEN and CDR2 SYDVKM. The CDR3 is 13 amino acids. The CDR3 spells CASRPWGDYGYTF. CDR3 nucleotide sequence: TGTGCCAGCAGGCCCTGGGGGGACTATGGCTACACCTTC.

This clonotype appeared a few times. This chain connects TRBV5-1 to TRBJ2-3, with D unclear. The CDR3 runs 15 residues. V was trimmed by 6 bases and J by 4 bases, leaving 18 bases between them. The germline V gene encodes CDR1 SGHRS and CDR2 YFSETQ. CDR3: CASKQRTGPADTQYF. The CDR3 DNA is TGCGCCAGCAAGCAGAGAACGGGCCCGGCAGATACGCAGTATTTT.

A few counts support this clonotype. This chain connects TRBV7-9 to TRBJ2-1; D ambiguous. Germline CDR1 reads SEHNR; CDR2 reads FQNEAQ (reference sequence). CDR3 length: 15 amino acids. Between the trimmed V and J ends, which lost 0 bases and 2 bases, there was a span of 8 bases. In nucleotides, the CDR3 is TGTGCCAGCAGCTTAGCGCTAGTTACCTACAATGAGCAGTTCTTC. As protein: CASSLALVTYNEQFF. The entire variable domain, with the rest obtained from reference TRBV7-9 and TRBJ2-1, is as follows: DTGVSQNPRHKITKRGQNVTFRCDPISEHNRLYWYRQTLGQGPEFLTYFQNEAQLEKSRLLSDRFSAERPKGSFSTLEIQRTEQGDSAMYLCASSLALVTYNEQFFGPGTRLTVL.

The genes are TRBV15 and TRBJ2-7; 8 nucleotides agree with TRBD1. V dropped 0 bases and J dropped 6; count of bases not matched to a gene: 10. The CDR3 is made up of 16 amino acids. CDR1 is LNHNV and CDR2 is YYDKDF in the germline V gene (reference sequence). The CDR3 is CATSRDRDRGWSEQYV. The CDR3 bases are TGTGCCACCAGCAGAGACCGAGACAGGGGATGGTCCGAGCAGTACGTC.

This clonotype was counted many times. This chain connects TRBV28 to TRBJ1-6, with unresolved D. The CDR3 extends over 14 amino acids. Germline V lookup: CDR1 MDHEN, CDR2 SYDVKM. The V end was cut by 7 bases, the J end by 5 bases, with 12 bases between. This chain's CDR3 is CASNGRPNNSPLHF. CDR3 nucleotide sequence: TGTGCCAGCAACGGGAGACCTAATAATTCACCCCTCCACTTT.

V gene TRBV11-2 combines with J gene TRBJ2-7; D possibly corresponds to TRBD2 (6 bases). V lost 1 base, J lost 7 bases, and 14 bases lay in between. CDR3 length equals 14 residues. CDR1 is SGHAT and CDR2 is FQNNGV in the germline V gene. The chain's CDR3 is CASSLAPGGNEQYV. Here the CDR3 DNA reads TGTGCCAGCAGCTTAGCCCCCGGAGGGAATGAGCAGTACGTC.

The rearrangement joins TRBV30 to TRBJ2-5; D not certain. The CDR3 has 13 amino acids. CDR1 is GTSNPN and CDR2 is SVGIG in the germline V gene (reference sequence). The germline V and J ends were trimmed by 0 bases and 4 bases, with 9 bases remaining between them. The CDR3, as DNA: TGTGCCTGGAGTGTAGGCAGGCTAGAGACCCAGTACTTC. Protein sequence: CAWSVGRLETQYF.